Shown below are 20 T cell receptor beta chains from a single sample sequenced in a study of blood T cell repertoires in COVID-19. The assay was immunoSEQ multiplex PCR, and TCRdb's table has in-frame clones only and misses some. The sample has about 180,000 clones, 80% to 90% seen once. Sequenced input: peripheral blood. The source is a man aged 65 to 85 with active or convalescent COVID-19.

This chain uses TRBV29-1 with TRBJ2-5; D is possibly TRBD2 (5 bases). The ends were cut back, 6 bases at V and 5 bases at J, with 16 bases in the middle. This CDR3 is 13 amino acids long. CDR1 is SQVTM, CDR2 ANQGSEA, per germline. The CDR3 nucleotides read TGCAGCGTACCCACGGGGATGATGGAGACCCAGTACTTC. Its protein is CSVPTGMMETQYF.

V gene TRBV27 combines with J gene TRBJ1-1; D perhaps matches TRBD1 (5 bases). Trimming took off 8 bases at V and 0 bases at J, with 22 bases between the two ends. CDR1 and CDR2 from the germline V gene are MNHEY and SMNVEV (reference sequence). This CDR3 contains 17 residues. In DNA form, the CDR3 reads TGTGCCAGCCATACCAGGGCGTGGGGATTCATGAACACTGAAGCTTTCTTT. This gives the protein CASHTRAWGFMNTEAFF.

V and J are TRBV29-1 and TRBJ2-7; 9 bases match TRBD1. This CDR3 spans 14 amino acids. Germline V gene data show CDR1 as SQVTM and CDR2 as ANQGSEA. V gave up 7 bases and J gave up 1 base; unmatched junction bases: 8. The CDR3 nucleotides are TGCAGCGCCCAACCGGGACAGGGTTCCTACGAGCAGTACTTC. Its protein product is CSAQPGQGSYEQYF.

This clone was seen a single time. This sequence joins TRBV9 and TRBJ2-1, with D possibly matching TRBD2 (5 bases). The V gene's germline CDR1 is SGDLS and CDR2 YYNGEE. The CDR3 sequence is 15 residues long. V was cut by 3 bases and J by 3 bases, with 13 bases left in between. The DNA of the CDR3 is TGTGCCAGCAGCGGGGAGCTTCTGAACTACAATGAGCAGTTCTTC. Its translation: CASSGELLNYNEQFF. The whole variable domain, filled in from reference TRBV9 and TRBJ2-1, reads DSGVTQTPKHLITATGQRVTLRCSPRSGDLSVYWYQQSLDQGLQFLIQYYNGEERAKGNILERFSAQQFPDLHSELNLSSLELGDSALYFCASSGELLNYNEQFFGPGTRLTVL.

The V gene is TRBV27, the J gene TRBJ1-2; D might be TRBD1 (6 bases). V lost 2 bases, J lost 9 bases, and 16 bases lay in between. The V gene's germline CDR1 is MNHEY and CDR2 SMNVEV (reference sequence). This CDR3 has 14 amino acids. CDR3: CASSLHRTDRSYTF. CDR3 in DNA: TGTGCCAGCAGTTTACACCGGACCGACAGGAGCTACACCTTC.

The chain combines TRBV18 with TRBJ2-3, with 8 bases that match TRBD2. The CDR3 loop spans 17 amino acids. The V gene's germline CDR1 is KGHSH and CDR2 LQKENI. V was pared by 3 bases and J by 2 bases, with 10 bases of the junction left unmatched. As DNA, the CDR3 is TGTGCCAGCTCACCGCTCAGAATAGCGGGGAACACAGATACGCAGTATTTT. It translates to CASSPLRIAGNTDTQYF. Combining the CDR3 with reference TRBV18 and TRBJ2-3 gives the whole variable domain NAGVMQNPRHLVRRRGQEARLRCSPMKGHSHVYWYRQLPEEGLKFMVYLQKENIIDESGMPKERFSAEFPKEGPSILRIQQVVRGDSAAYFCASSPLRIAGNTDTQYFGPGTRLTVL.

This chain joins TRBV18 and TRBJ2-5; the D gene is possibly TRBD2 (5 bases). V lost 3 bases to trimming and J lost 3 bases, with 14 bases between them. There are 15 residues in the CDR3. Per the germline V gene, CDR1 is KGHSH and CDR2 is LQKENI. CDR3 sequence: CASSPRVALEETQYF. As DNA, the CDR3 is TGTGCCAGCTCACCGCGGGTGGCTTTAGAAGAGACCCAGTACTTC.

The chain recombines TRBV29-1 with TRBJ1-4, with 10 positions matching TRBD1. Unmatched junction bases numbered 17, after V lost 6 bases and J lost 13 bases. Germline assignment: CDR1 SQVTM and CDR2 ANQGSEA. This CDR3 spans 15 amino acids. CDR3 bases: TGCAGCGTCCTCAGGACCGGACAGGGGGTACGAAGACTGTTTTTT. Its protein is CSVLRTGQGVRRLFF.

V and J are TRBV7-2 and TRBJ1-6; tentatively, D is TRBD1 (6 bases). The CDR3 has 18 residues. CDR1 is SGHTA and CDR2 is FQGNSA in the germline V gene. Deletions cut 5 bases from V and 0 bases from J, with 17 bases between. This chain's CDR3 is CASSLMGGGSSYNSPLHF. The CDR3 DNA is TGTGCCAGCAGCCTCATGGGAGGGGGGAGCTCCTATAATTCACCCCTCCACTTT.

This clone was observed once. The CDR3 DNA reads TGTGCCAGCAAACCCGGGACACTTTACAATGAGCAGTTCTTC. It encodes CASKPGTLYNEQFF. The V gene is TRBV18, the J gene TRBJ2-1; weak D call: TRBD1 (6 bases). This CDR3 spans 14 amino acids. V lost 8 bases and J lost 4, with 15 bases in between. The germline gives CDR1 KGHSH, CDR2 LQKENI.

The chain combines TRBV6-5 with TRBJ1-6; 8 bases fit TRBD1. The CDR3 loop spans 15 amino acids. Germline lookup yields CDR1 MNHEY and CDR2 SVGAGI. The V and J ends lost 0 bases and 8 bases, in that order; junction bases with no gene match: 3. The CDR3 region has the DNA TGTGCCAGCAGTTACTCGACCAGGGGGCATTCACCCCTCCACTTT. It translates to CASSYSTRGHSPLHF.

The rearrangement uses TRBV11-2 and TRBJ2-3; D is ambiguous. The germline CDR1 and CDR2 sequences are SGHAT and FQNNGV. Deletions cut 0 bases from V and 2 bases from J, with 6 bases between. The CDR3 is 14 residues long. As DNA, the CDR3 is TGTGCCAGCAGCTTAGATCCTAACACAGATACGCAGTATTTT. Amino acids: CASSLDPNTDTQYF.

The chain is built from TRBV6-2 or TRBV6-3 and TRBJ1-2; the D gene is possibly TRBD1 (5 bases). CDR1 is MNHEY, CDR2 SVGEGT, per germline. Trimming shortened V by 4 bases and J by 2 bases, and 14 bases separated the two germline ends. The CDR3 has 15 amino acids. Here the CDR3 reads CASSFQRGSNYGYTF. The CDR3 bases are TGTGCCAGCAGTTTTCAAAGGGGATCCAACTATGGCTACACCTTC.

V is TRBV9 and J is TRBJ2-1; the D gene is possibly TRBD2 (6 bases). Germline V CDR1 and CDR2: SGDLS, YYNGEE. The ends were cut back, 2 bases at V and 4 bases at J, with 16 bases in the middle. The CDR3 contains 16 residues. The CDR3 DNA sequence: TGTGCCAGCAGCGTCACCGGGCTAGCGAGATACAATGAGCAGTTCTTC. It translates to CASSVTGLARYNEQFF.

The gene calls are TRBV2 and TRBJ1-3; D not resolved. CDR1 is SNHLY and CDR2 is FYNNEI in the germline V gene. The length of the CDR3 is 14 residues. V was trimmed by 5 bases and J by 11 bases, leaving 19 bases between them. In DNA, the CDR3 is TGTGCCAGCAGTCTCGGGATCCAGTCAGACGCCATATATTTT. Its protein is CASSLGIQSDAIYF.

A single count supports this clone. CDR3 in amino acids: CASSPDRDRGYTF. In nucleotides, the CDR3 is TGTGCCAGCAGCCCCGACAGGGATCGAGGCTACACCTTC. This sequence joins TRBV7-2 and TRBJ1-2, with 7 nucleotides matching TRBD1. Per germline, CDR1 SGHTA and CDR2 FQGNSA. The CDR3 loop spans 13 amino acids. J was trimmed by 8 bases and V by 5 bases; bases with no gene match: 8.

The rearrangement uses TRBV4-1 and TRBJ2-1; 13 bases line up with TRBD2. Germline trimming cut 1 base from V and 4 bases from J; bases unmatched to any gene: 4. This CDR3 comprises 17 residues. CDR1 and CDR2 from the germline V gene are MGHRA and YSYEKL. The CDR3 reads CASSQAGLAGAYNEQFF. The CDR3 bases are TGCGCCAGCAGCCAAGCTGGACTAGCGGGAGCTTACAATGAGCAGTTCTTC.

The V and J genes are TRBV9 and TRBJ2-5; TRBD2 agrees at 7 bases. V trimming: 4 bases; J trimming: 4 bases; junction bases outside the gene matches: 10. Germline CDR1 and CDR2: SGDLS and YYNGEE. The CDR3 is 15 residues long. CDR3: CASSSLGGSGETQYF. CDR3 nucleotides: TGTGCCAGCAGCTCCCTTGGCGGGAGTGGAGAGACCCAGTACTTC.

The CDR3 DNA reads as TGTGCCAGCAGTCTTGGACTAGCGAGAGGGGGGCTAGCCAAAAACATTCAGTACTTC. Translation gives CASSLGLARGGLAKNIQYF. The V gene is TRBV28, the J gene TRBJ2-4; 9 bases are shared with TRBD2. V dropped 5 bases and J dropped 0; count of bases not matched to a gene: 14. The CDR3 extends over 19 amino acids. The germline CDR1 and CDR2 sequences are MDHEN and SYDVKM.

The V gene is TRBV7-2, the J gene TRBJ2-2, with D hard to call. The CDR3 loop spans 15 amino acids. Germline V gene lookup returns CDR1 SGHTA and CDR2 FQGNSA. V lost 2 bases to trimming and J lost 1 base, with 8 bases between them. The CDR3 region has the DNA TGTGCCAGCAGCTTACTGGCCCAGAACACCGGGGAGCTGTTTTTT. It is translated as CASSLLAQNTGELFF.